Here is one T cell receptor beta chain with its context. No antigen is known for it. In germline, CDR1 is MNHNS, CDR2 SASEGT. The CDR3 spans 15 residues. V shed 3 bases, J shed 1 base, and the junction held 5 bases outside the gene matches. This sample stems from a study of cytomegalovirus exposure and HLA in healthy donors. PCR involved 60 Vbeta and 13 Jbeta primers. Generated by immunoSEQ multiplex PCR, the TCRdb table keeps only in-frame clones and is missing some. The sample contains roughly 80,000 clones, 63% of which appear only once. Overall study results and limits: Cytomegalovirus association was listed for 164 TCR beta chains. As a later analysis showed, several of the most significant clusters appeared to be linked to common viral pathogens.

The specimen was PBMCs. The receptor's source is a man aged 25-40 years in good health and CMV-seropositive. The V gene is TRBV6-1, the J gene TRBJ2-7; 8 bases fit TRBD1. CDR3 nucleotides: TGTGCCAGCAGTGAGTCGGGGACAGGATCCTACGAGCAGTACTTC. The encoded protein is CASSESGTGSYEQYF.